This TCR beta chain derives from a study of blood T cell repertoires in COVID-19 (dated by TCRdb to 2020 to 2021). About the investigation overall: The collaborator samples originated in the United States, Italy and Spain and spanned the acute and convalescent phases of COVID-19. HLA class I and class II types, where available, came from metadata supplied by the sample provider rather than from assay-based typing. The repertoires were released in a freely available public database meant as a resource for research on the immune response to SARS-CoV-2. The prospective study material was composed of cDNA or gDNA derived from T cells, B-cell-depleted T cells, or PBMCs. The dataset comprised deeply sampled blood TCRbeta repertoires from subjects exposed to, actively infected with, or recovered from COVID-19. The samples were drawn from two sources: the first 160 participants of the ongoing ImmuneRACE study, and about 1,300 subjects contributed by 6 global collaborators. Sample metadata almost always included a de-identified subject ID, COVID-19 status, age in years and sex. Overall results and qualifications from the work: The amount of clinical and demographic metadata varied by source and participant and was provided uncurated.

Per the germline V gene, MNHEY is the CDR1 and SVGAGI is the CDR2. Between the V and J ends, shortened by 5 bases and 7 bases respectively, the junction contains 21 bases. From cysteine to phenylalanine, the CDR3 is 15 amino acids long. This entry keeps only the CDR3 DNA: 45 bases, framed from base 1. A second Seattle source provided samples from volunteer blood donors who had recovered from COVID-19. Whole blood was collected in K2EDTA tubes by collaborating institutions according to the institutions' own protocols. For TCRbeta analysis, collaborator samples were shipped as frozen whole blood, as isolated PBMCs, or as DNA extracted from either sample type. The immunoSEQ Assay, a bias-controlled multiplex PCR, was used to amplify TCRbeta CDR3 regions from genomic DNA. The original pipeline was this. The number of nucleated cells in each sample was estimated from the amplification of reference gene primers within the assay. Sequence reads were collapsed and filtered to measure the absolute abundance of every unique TCRbeta CDR3 rearrangement. Productive Simpson clonality was computed per sample as the square root of Simpson's diversity index over productive rearrangements. TCRdb took over this immuneACCESS table, retaining in-frame rearrangements with V and J assigned. Such tables are incomplete; in checked studies, under half of the missing clones stem from an unresolved V gene, and the remainder is unexplained. For V, J and clone size, that table is used; D and trimming come from the DNA. Within this sample are 200,000 to 250,000 clones, with around four fifths of them counted one time only. The top ten hold more than 4.5% of the sample.

As for this clone: Its antigen is unknown. The sample holds no much larger clone one base away, and base qualities are not on file.

The clonotype comes from a woman aged 60-75 years who had recovered from COVID-19. The rearrangement combines TRBV6-5 with TRBJ2-7; TRBD2 is a weak D gene call, 7 bases matching. Sequencing was carried out using peripheral blood. CDR3 reads: CASSPPGGLAEEQYF. The DNA sequence reads TGTGCCAGCAGTCCACCTGGGGGGCTAGCGGAAGAGCAGTACTTC.